Listed below are T cell receptor beta chains from one sample, sequenced in a study of cytomegalovirus exposure and HLA in healthy donors. Some clones are missing from TCRdb's copy, which holds only in-frame ones; the method was immunoSEQ multiplex PCR. The sample shows fewer than 250,000 clones, around nine tenths of them seen only once. The sequenced sample consisted of PBMCs. These receptors were collected from a woman under 30 in good health and CMV-seropositive. CDR3s include the opening cysteine and the closing phenylalanine or tryptophan. A D gene is named only where the DNA matches it firmly. Part of the rows lack a size; the others show once, few, many or a class for expanded clones.

j_gene: TRBJ2-5
abundance: NA
d_gene: NA
v_gene: TRBV4-2
CDR3nt: TGTGCCAGCAGCCAAGAGGGTCGACTCCAAGAGACCCAGTACTTC
CDR3aa: CASSQEGRLQETQYF

j_gene: TRBJ1-1
abundance: NA
d_gene: NA
v_gene: TRBV5-1
CDR3nt: TGCGCCAGCAGCTTGAACCCCGGGAGGTGGGACACTGAAGCTTTCTTT
CDR3aa: CASSLNPGRWDTEAFF

j_gene: TRBJ1-5
abundance: NA
d_gene: NA
v_gene: TRBV27
CDR3nt: TGTGCCAGCAGTCTAACAGGGAATAGCAATCAGCCCCAGCATTTT
CDR3aa: CASSLTGNSNQPQHF

j_gene: TRBJ2-2
abundance: NA
d_gene: NA
v_gene: TRBV7-9
CDR3nt: TGTGCCAGCAGCTTACCCCCTAGCCGGCCCGGGGAGCTGTTTTTT
CDR3aa: CASSLPPSRPGELFF

j_gene: TRBJ1-5
abundance: NA
d_gene: TRBD1
v_gene: TRBV19
CDR3nt: TGTGCCAGTAATGACTGGGGACAGAATAGCAATCAGCCCCAGCATTTT
CDR3aa: CASNDWGQNSNQPQHF

j_gene: TRBJ2-2
abundance: NA
d_gene: TRBD1
v_gene: TRBV27
CDR3nt: TGTGCCAGCAGTTCCAAGGGACAGGTTCGCGGGGAGCTGTTTTTT
CDR3aa: CASSSKGQVRGELFF

j_gene: TRBJ1-1
abundance: NA
d_gene: NA
v_gene: TRBV28
CDR3nt: TGTGCCAGCAAGGTACAGGGTAAGGGGAACACTGAAGCTTTCTTT
CDR3aa: CASKVQGKGNTEAFF

j_gene: TRBJ2-7
abundance: NA
d_gene: NA
v_gene: TRBV28
CDR3nt: TGTGCCAGCAACCAAAGATTACATGTCAAATACGAGCAGTACTTC
CDR3aa: CASNQRLHVKYEQYF

j_gene: TRBJ2-1
abundance: once
d_gene: TRBD2
v_gene: TRBV5-1
CDR3nt: TGCGCCAGCACCGCCGGGACTAGCGGCTACAATGAGCAGTTCTTC
CDR3aa: CASTAGTSGYNEQFF

j_gene: TRBJ2-7
abundance: NA
d_gene: NA
v_gene: TRBV9
CDR3nt: TGTGCCAGCAGCGTAGGAGTGGAGTTCCCCTACGAGCAGTACTTC
CDR3aa: CASSVGVEFPYEQYF

j_gene: TRBJ2-7
abundance: NA
d_gene: TRBD2
v_gene: TRBV5-4
CDR3nt: TGTGCCAGCAGTCCAGGACTAGACTCCTACGAGCAGTACTTC
CDR3aa: CASSPGLDSYEQYF

j_gene: TRBJ2-7
abundance: NA
d_gene: TRBD1
v_gene: TRBV12-5
CDR3nt: TGTGCTAGTGGTTCCTCCGGGACAGGATACGAGCAGTACTTC
CDR3aa: CASGSSGTGYEQYF